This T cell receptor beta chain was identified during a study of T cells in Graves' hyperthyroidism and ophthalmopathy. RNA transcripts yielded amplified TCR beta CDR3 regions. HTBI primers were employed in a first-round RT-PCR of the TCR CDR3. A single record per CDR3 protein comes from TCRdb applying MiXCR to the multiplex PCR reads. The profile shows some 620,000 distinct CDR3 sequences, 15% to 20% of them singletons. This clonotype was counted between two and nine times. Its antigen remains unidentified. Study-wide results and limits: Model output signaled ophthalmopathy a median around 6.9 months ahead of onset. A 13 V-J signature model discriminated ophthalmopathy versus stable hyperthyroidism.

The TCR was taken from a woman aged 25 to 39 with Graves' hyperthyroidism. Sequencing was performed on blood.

The CDR3 region has the DNA TGTGCCAGCTCACCGGCAGGATTAGGGGAAAAACTGTTTTTT. Residues: CASSPAGLGEKLFF. The V and J genes are TRBV18 and TRBJ1-4, with unresolved D. Trimming took 3 bases from V and 8 from J, leaving 13 bases between them. The CDR3 is 14 residues long. The germline gives CDR1 KGHSH, CDR2 LQKENI. Filled out from reference TRBV18 and TRBJ1-4, the complete variable domain reads NAGVMQNPRHLVRRRGQEARLRCSPMKGHSHVYWYRQLPEEGLKFMVYLQKENIIDESGMPKERFSAEFPKEGPSILRIQQVVRGDSAAYFCASSPAGLGEKLFFGSGTQLSVL.